The present TCR beta chain was sequenced within a study of a mutant IDH1 vaccine in newly diagnosed glioma. Study-level background: In weeks 1, 3, 5, 7, 11, 15, 19 and 23, patients were immunized, eight times in all. Patients under treatment included approximately 62% males and approximately 40% females and had a mean age of around 43 years.

On this clone: Its specificity is unknown.

Time point specified: week 23, last vaccination. The vaccine gave 300 ug of a 20-mer mutant IDH1 peptide subcutaneously per dose. Produced via immunoSEQ multiplex PCR; TCRdb's table is partial and in-frame only. The sample yields 88,000 or so clones, around 85% seen once. The V gene's germline CDR1 is DFQATT and CDR2 SNEGSKA (reference sequence). The CDR3 contains 11 residues. Trimming removed 0 bases from V and 3 bases from J, with 0 bases in between. The rearrangement uses TRBV20-1 and TRBJ2-1; no reliable D call. Material: PBMCs, obtained from a glioma patient whose treatment included an IDH1 peptide vaccine. This TCR was recovered from a man aged 25-45 years with glioma. Some clones in this sample may be carry-over from other donors' samples. The CDR3 loop is CSARDYNEQFF. The CDR3 DNA reads TGCAGTGCTAGAGACTACAATGAGCAGTTCTTC.